This TCR beta chain comes out of a study of blood T cell repertoires in COVID-19. V lost 3 bases to trimming and J lost 4 bases; unmatched junction nucleotides: 0. The CDR3 totals 13 residues. Germline V gives CDR1 LNHNV, CDR2 YYDKDF (reference sequence). This clone was observed a single time. Per the authors' pipeline: It was from reference gene primer amplification that nucleated cell counts were estimated. Data came from immunoSEQ multiplex PCR; TCRdb stores just in-frame clones and leaves some out. That table gives V, J and clone size, and the DNA gave D and trimming. The profile shows about 260,000 clones, approximately 84% of them singletons.

The sequenced sample was peripheral blood. This chain links TRBV15 with TRBJ1-2, with 9 nucleotides matching TRBD1. The receptor's source is a woman older than 75 with acute or convalescent COVID-19. The CDR3 sequence is CATSRDRGYGYTF. The CDR3 DNA is TGTGCCACCAGCAGGGACAGGGGCTATGGCTACACCTTC. Supplemented by reference TRBV15 and TRBJ1-2, the full variable domain reads DAMVIQNPRYQVTQFGKPVTLSCSQTLNHNVMYWYQQKSSQAPKLLFHYYDKDFNNEADTPDNFQSRRPNTSFCFLDIRSPGLGDTAMYLCATSRDRGYGYTFGSGTRLTVV.